The TCR beta chain described here comes from a study of T cell repertoires in cytomegalovirus infection. As for the study in general: Recently identified HLA-C-restricted and well-studied HLA-B-restricted CMV epitopes were used. Indicated by public TCR beta signatures were CMV infection and matching HLA type. Overall study results and limits: Clonotype analysis showed dominance of the ex vivo response by HLA-C-restricted CMV-specific TCR beta clonotypes. Carriers of CMV and the relevant HLA type were discriminated by public TCR beta frequency.

TCRdb analysed the reads with MiXCR anew, one entry per CDR3 protein. The sample lists fewer than 650,000 distinct CDR3 sequences, about 39% seen once, with 48% in the top ten. This clonotype showed up many times. Its antigen remains unidentified. Trimming removed 4 bases at V and 2 bases at J, with 9 bases between. The V gene's germline CDR1 is SGHVS and CDR2 FQNEAQ. This CDR3 spans 14 amino acids. This chain joins TRBV7-8 and TRBJ1-5, with D maybe TRBD1 (6 bases). The material sequenced was cultured PBMCs, taken from culture after CMV antigen stimulation. This receptor was taken from a human donor in good health (CMV status not recorded). Some clones in this sample may be carry-over from other donors' samples. The CDR3 protein is CASSSRGGNQPQHF. The CDR3 nucleotides read TGTGCCAGCAGCTCCAGGGGTGGCAATCAGCCCCAGCATTTT.